Following are 26 T cell receptor beta chains from one sample sequenced in a study of identical twins (dated by TCRdb to 2016 to 2018). The protocol used for the library was 5' RACE. The sequencer listed for this sample is Illumina HiSeq 2000. Through fastp at Q25 and MiXCR, TCRdb rebuilt clones from the public reads, retaining in-frame beta chains. Every entry covers one CDR3 protein and lists the most common genes and DNA from its rows. The sample table shows approximately 500,000 distinct CDR3 sequences, and nearly 15% are seen once. The biggest ten clones account for 0.44% of the sample. These same records also appear under a second study, on yellow fever vaccine responses in identical twins.

Specimen: CD4+ T cells sorted from blood. These receptors were collected from a woman under 30 in good health.

This clonotype was found a few times. This chain uses TRBV20-1 with TRBJ2-4, with 8 positions matching TRBD1. The germline CDR1 and CDR2 sequences are DFQATT and SNEGSKA (reference sequence). V lost 6 bases and J lost 3; bases outside the gene matches: 10. The CDR3 consists of 15 residues. The CDR3 here is CSASGTGGFKNIQYF. For the CDR3, the DNA is TGCAGTGCGTCCGGGACAGGAGGGTTCAAAAACATTCAGTACTTC.

V usage is TRBV12-3 or TRBV12-4 and J usage is TRBJ1-2; D gene ambiguous. The germline V and J ends were trimmed by 5 bases and 6 bases, with 16 bases remaining between them. CDR3 length equals 14 residues. CDR3 coding DNA: TGTGCCAGCAGTCCCCGGGCAGGCTTTGATGGCTACACCTTC. Its protein is CASSPRAGFDGYTF.

Many counts were recorded for this clonotype. V and J are TRBV3-1 and TRBJ2-5; D is possibly TRBD1 (5 bases). The V gene's germline CDR1 is LGHDT and CDR2 YNNKEL (reference sequence). Trimming took 0 bases from V and 11 from J, leaving 10 bases between them. This CDR3 is 12 amino acids long. CDR3 region: CASSQDTTAQYF. For the CDR3, the DNA is TGTGCCAGCAGCCAAGATACGACAGCTCAGTACTTC.

This clonotype was picked up a small number of times. In DNA form, the CDR3 reads TGTGCCAGCAGCAAAGGCATGGCAGAAGGGGAGGGACCCACAGATACGCAGTATTTT. This translates into CASSKGMAEGEGPTDTQYF. This sequence joins TRBV21-1 and TRBJ2-3; the table's TRBD2 call for D was not verified on the DNA. TRBV21-1 is listed as a pseudogene. The CDR3 is made up of 19 amino acids.

The chain links TRBV29-1 to TRBJ2-2; TRBD1 agrees at 7 bases. The CDR3 is made up of 13 amino acids. Germline V lookup: CDR1 SQVTM, CDR2 ANQGSEA. V was clipped by 4 bases and J by 6 bases; unmatched bases: 5. The CDR3 loop reads CSVGTGVAGELFF. In DNA form, the CDR3 reads TGCAGCGTTGGAACAGGGGTCGCCGGGGAGCTGTTTTTT.

This chain connects TRBV14 to TRBJ2-7; perhaps TRBD2 as D (6 bases). Germline CDR1 is SGHDN and CDR2 is FVKESK. V was shortened by 4 bases and J by 6 bases, with 22 bases between the two germline ends. CDR3 size: 16 residues. The CDR3 protein is CASSRVGGGINLEQYF. The DNA for the CDR3 is TGTGCCAGCAGCCGAGTTGGTGGGGGGATAAATCTCGAGCAGTACTTC. The entire variable domain, with the rest obtained from reference TRBV14 and TRBJ2-7, is as follows: EAGVTQFPSHSVIEKGQTVTLRCDPISGHDNLYWYRRVMGKEIKFLLHFVKESKQDESGMPNNRFLAERTGGTYSTLKVQPAELEDSGVYFCASSRVGGGINLEQYFGPGTRLTVT.

The rearrangement joins TRBV12-3 or TRBV12-4 to TRBJ2-5, with 7 bases fitting TRBD2. After removal of 6 bases from V and 4 bases from J, the junction contained 14 bases not matched to a gene. There are 16 residues in the CDR3. CDR3 loop: CASRWGGGAGRETQYF. DNA of the CDR3: TGTGCCAGCAGGTGGGGGGGTGGGGCGGGCAGAGAGACCCAGTACTTC.

This clonotype was recorded at least ten times. The V and J genes are TRBV12-3 or TRBV12-4 and TRBJ1-2; 7 bases match TRBD1. The CDR3 spans 13 residues. The J segment lost 8 bases and the V segment lost 7 bases, leaving 10 bases of the junction unmatched. The CDR3 reads CASTIGTVGGYTF. CDR3 in DNA: TGTGCCAGCACCATAGGGACAGTTGGAGGCTACACCTTC.

This chain uses TRBV29-1 with TRBJ1-4; TRBD1 is a possible D gene (6 bases). Trimming stripped 7 bases from V and 3 bases from J, with 21 bases between. The CDR3 loop spans 16 amino acids. Per the germline V gene, CDR1 is SQVTM and CDR2 is ANQGSEA. CDR3 sequence (DNA): TGCAGCGCCCGAGCCTCCGGGACACGGGCTAATGAAAAACTGTTTTTT. Translating gives CSARASGTRANEKLFF.

The rearrangement uses TRBV2 and TRBJ2-3, with TRBD2 matching over 13 bases. This CDR3 region has 14 residues. The trim removed 7 bases at V and 6 bases at J, leaving 4 bases unmatched. Per the germline V gene, CDR1 is SNHLY and CDR2 is FYNNEI. The CDR3 is CASTGLAGLDTQYF. CDR3 coding DNA: TGTGCCAGCACGGGACTAGCGGGACTGGATACGCAGTATTTT.

The chain employs TRBV25-1 and TRBJ2-5; D gene uncertain. The V end lost 3 bases, the J end lost 4 bases, and 9 bases lay between the germline ends. There are 13 residues in the CDR3. CDR1 and CDR2 (germline): MGHDK, SYGVNS. The CDR3 DNA reads TGTGCCAGCAGTGAGCGCTTCGGAGAGACCCAGTACTTC. Amino acids: CASSERFGETQYF.

This clonotype was seen a handful of times. The chain combines TRBV5-6 with TRBJ2-7; D is possibly TRBD1 (5 bases). This CDR3 spans 17 amino acids. Germline V CDR1 and CDR2: SGHDT, YYEEEE. V dropped 4 bases and J dropped 2 bases, with 22 bases sitting between them. CDR3 loop: CASSEFSLGQTTYEQYF. CDR3 DNA: TGTGCCAGCAGCGAGTTTTCCCTAGGACAAACCACCTACGAGCAGTACTTC.

The chain is built from TRBV20-1 and TRBJ2-7; either TRBD1 or TRBD2 may fit D (5 bases each). Germline-derived CDR1 and CDR2 are DFQATT and SNEGSKA (reference sequence). With 0 bases removed from V and 0 bases from J, the gap between germline ends came to 18 bases. There are 17 residues in the CDR3. The CDR3 DNA reads TGCAGTGCTAGAGATCCGAACCGGGACGGAAGCTCCTACGAGCAGTACTTC. Residues: CSARDPNRDGSSYEQYF.

This clonotype was seen a few times. The chain couples TRBV29-1 to TRBJ2-5; D not certain. The germline V and J ends were trimmed by 4 bases and 5 bases, with 11 bases remaining between them. The germline V gene encodes CDR1 SQVTM and CDR2 ANQGSEA. The CDR3 runs 12 residues. CDR3 residues: CSVAQLGETQYF. The CDR3, as DNA: TGCAGCGTTGCCCAACTTGGGGAGACCCAGTACTTC. Full variable domain (outside the CDR3, taken from reference TRBV29-1 and TRBJ2-5): SAVISQKPSRDICQRGTSLTIQCQVDSQVTMMFWYRQQPGQSLTLIATANQGSEATYESGFVIDKFPISRPNLTFSTLTVSNMSPEDSSIYLCSVAQLGETQYFGPGTRLLVL.

This clonotype was recorded a few times. The rearrangement uses TRBV24-1 and TRBJ2-3; 9 bases line up with TRBD1. There are 18 residues in the CDR3. Trimming removed 1 base from V and 4 bases from J; junction bases left unmatched: 11. CDR1 and CDR2 from the germline V gene are KGHDR and SFDVKD. The DNA for the CDR3 is TGTGCCACCAGTGATTTACAACCGGGACAGGGTGTAGCAGATACGCAGTATTTT. Encoded protein: CATSDLQPGQGVADTQYF.

This clonotype was picked up a small number of times. The rearrangement links TRBV20-1 to TRBJ2-1; D not certain. This CDR3 region has 13 residues. In germline, CDR1 is DFQATT, CDR2 SNEGSKA (reference sequence). V was pared by 6 bases and J by 5 bases, with 14 bases between. In DNA form, the CDR3 reads TGCAGTGCCGAGAGATATCGGGACAATGAGCAGTTCTTC. Its translation: CSAERYRDNEQFF.

This clonotype was picked up a small number of times. This chain uses TRBV20-1 with TRBJ1-1; tentatively, D is TRBD1 (6 bases). This CDR3 is built from 15 residues. Between the trimmed V and J ends, which lost 5 bases and 2 bases, there was a span of 18 bases. CDR1 DFQATT and CDR2 SNEGSKA come from the germline V gene (reference sequence). Written as DNA, the CDR3 is TGCAGTGCTGTGGAGAACAGGGCGTTAAACACTGAAGCTTTCTTT. Translation: CSAVENRALNTEAFF.

This clonotype has more than one count but fewer than ten. V gene TRBV19 combines with J gene TRBJ2-1; TRBD1 is a possible D gene (5 bases). Germline V gives CDR1 LNHDA, CDR2 SQIVND (reference sequence). Trimming shortened V by 3 bases and J by 5 bases, and 20 bases separated the two germline ends. CDR3 length: 17 residues. CDR3 sequence: CASSIFRPQVRDNEQFF. The DNA for the CDR3 is TGTGCCAGTAGTATTTTCCGACCTCAAGTCAGGGACAATGAGCAGTTCTTC.

This clonotype has ten or more counts. The chain joins TRBV20-1 to TRBJ1-1; possibly TRBD1 for D (5 bases). Germline V gene lookup returns CDR1 DFQATT and CDR2 SNEGSKA (reference sequence). This CDR3 comprises 13 residues. The V and J ends lost 3 bases and 4 bases respectively, with 12 bases between them. DNA for the CDR3: TGCAGTGCTAGCACCGGGGGGAGCACTGAAGCTTTCTTT. Residues: CSASTGGSTEAFF.

This chain links TRBV12-3 or TRBV12-4 with TRBJ2-5; D not resolved. There are 13 residues in the CDR3. V lost 3 bases to trimming and J lost 7 bases, with 12 bases between them. CDR3 sequence: CASSLGRLGTQYF. The CDR3 nucleotides read TGTGCCAGCAGTTTGGGTCGGTTGGGGACCCAGTACTTC.

This clonotype has a handful of counts. The chain carries TRBV19 and TRBJ1-2, with D possibly TRBD1 on 5 matching bases. CDR1 is LNHDA, CDR2 SQIVND, per germline (reference sequence). The germline V and J ends were trimmed by 5 bases and 2 bases, with 18 bases remaining between them. The length of the CDR3 is 16 residues. CDR3 sequence: CASSSPAGENNYGYTF. The CDR3 region has the DNA TGTGCCAGTAGTTCACCCGCGGGGGAGAACAACTATGGCTACACCTTC.

This clonotype has at least ten counts. The chain is built from TRBV11-2 and TRBJ1-5; 8 bases map to TRBD1. Germline V gene lookup returns CDR1 SGHAT and CDR2 FQNNGV. V shed 1 base, J shed 1 base, and the junction held 0 bases outside the gene matches. This CDR3 has 15 residues. The CDR3 protein is CASSLGTGSNQPQHF. The DNA of the CDR3 is TGTGCCAGCAGCTTAGGGACAGGGAGCAATCAGCCCCAGCATTTT.

V is TRBV29-1 and J is TRBJ2-7; D gene unclear. Trimming took 4 bases from V and 5 from J, leaving 18 bases between them. The CDR3 runs 14 residues. Germline CDR1 is SQVTM and CDR2 is ANQGSEA. The CDR3 is CSVAVLGSAHEQYF. The CDR3 bases are TGCAGCGTTGCTGTCTTAGGTTCCGCCCACGAGCAGTACTTC.

Remarks on this clonotype: A much larger clone is a single base away; this may be a read error. The chain has TRBV5-1 and TRBJ2-1, with D perhaps matching TRBD1 or TRBD2 (6 bases each). V lost 6 bases and J lost 8, with 15 bases in between. The CDR3 runs to 13 residues. Germline V gene lookup returns CDR1 SGHRS and CDR2 YFSETQ. For the CDR3, the DNA is TGCGCCAGCATGCGGATAGGGGGGTATGAGCAGTTCTTC. Protein sequence: CASMRIGGYEQFF.

V gene TRBV12-5 combines with J gene TRBJ2-1, with 7 bases matching TRBD1. The junction had 9 bases not matched to a gene; V was cut back by 5 bases and J by 8 bases. The CDR3 has 14 amino acids. CDR1 and CDR2 (germline): LGHNT, FRNRAP. The CDR3: CASGLTGKVDEQFF. The CDR3 DNA sequence: TGTGCTAGTGGTCTGACAGGGAAGGTCGATGAGCAGTTCTTC.

The sample holds a few counts of this clonotype. The V call is TRBV6-1, the J call TRBJ2-7; TRBD2 agrees at 8 bases. After removal of 3 bases from V and 2 bases from J, the junction contained 12 bases not matched to a gene. This CDR3 contains 17 residues. Looked up from germline, CDR1 is MNHNS and CDR2 is SASEGT. Here the CDR3 reads CASSERFSSGGTYEQYV. CDR3 in DNA: TGTGCCAGCAGTGAGCGTTTCTCGAGCGGGGGTACCTACGAGCAGTACGTC.